The present entry profiles one TCR beta chain with its context. Its antigen remains unidentified. Base qualities were left out, and no much larger clone turns up one base away. The intended sense of this specimen's treatment or condition label: oral pan-JAK inhibitor, 5-10 mg twice daily. From alopecia areata patients, peripheral blood was collected along with lesional scalp punch biopsies. PBMCs were separated by density centrifugation and stained for CD3, CD4 and CD8, after which CD4+ and CD8+ T cells were sorted on a FACSAria. The germline V gene (reference sequence) sets CDR1 to GTSNPN and CDR2 to SVGIG. The CDR3 covers 13 residues, taking in both the cysteine and the phenylalanine. Left in the record is the CDR3 DNA by itself, 39 bases read in frame from the first base. The junction carries 12 bases between V and J, which are trimmed by 0 bases and 7 bases respectively. Library preparation was by the immunoSEQ multiplex PCR assay. For TCR sequencing, RNA was extracted from every sample and reverse transcribed into cDNA to serve as template. SuperScript III was used to make first-strand cDNA, primed with a 2:1 mix of oligo-dT and random hexamers. A synthetic immune receptor repertoire was used to assess amplification bias, and residual bias was removed computationally. In the source study's methods: After raw reads were preprocessed to remove errors, the CDR3 was defined following IMGT conventions as running from the conserved cysteine to phenylalanine. Clonality was calculated as 1 minus Shannon entropy normalized by log2 of the number of productive unique TCRs. CD4 or CD8 identity of scalp clones was inferred by cross-referencing scalp TCRbeta sequences with sorted blood CD4 and CD8 repertoires. In TCRdb, the immuneACCESS table is reduced to in-frame sequences with V and J assigned. These tables do not hold every clone; where another copy was compared, an unresolved V gene accounts for under half, and the others remain unexplained. Clone size and the V and J calls come from that table; the DNA yielded D and trimming. Recorded for this sample are about 180,000 clones; approximately 51% of them occurred a single time. Around a tenth of the sample rests with the top ten.

The entry originates in a study of CD8+ T cells in alopecia areata (dated by TCRdb to between 2017 and 2018). The study in broad terms: Treated patients were enrolled in an open-label pilot trial of oral tofacitinib at 5 to 10 mg twice daily for moderate-to-severe alopecia areata. Patients stayed on tofacitinib for 6 to 18 months and then had 6 months of follow-up off drug so that delayed response and recurrence could be assessed. In treated patients, disease severity was measured using the SALT score, which gives the percentage of scalp surface area affected. In both human patients and the C3H/HeJ mouse model, the study applied high-throughput TCRbeta sequencing to look at T cell clonal expansion in alopecia areata. In humans, TCRbeta sequencing was performed on scalp tissue and on sorted CD4+ and CD8+ peripheral blood T cells from healthy controls and from patients with patchy or totalis/universalis alopecia areata. Biopsies were taken from tofacitinib-treated patients at baseline and again at 4 and 24 weeks into treatment, and several of those patients also had a later scalp biopsy. Clonality in the scalp was compared among normal scalp (n=4), patchy alopecia areata scalp (n=8), and alopecia totalis/universalis scalp (n=8). RNA came from the PAXgene miRNA kit for fixed scalp, the miRNeasy kit for PBMCs, and the RNeasy kit for mouse skin. immunoSEQ multiplex PCR using 35 Vbeta forward primers and 13 Jbeta reverse primers was used to amplify TCRbeta CDR3 regions. The study at large found these results: Scalp clonality and the number of expanded CD8+ clones among the top 100 scalp clones were significantly decreased by tofacitinib. Lesional scalp, especially in alopecia totalis/universalis, showed higher clonality and more expanded CD8+ clones than normal scalp, suggesting antigenic drive. TCR sequences shared between patients were less clear than in mice, possibly partly because of HLA diversity in the patient population. Because the treated cohort was small and had only one nonresponder, larger studies are needed to examine links between baseline CD8+ expansion and response. Scalp TCR repertoire analysis is complicated because resident alphabeta T cells in normal human skin are also sequenced, whereas mouse skin is dominated by gammadelta T cells. Many expanded lesional clones persisted in scalp and blood during tofacitinib treatment, which may partly explain relapse after stopping treatment.

Here the sequenced sample was CD8+ T cells sorted from blood, taken at approximately week 52, from a patient treated with tofacitinib. The rearrangement joined TRBV30 to TRBJ1-2; TRBD1 is a possible D gene, resting on 5 matching bases. The receptor comes from a human donor with alopecia areata. The DNA reads as follows: TGTGCCTGGAGTGTACGGGGGGGAAGTGGCTACACCTTC. This encodes CAWSVRGGSGYTF. Extended through the reference TRBV30 and TRBJ1-2 proteins, this CDR3 yields the full variable domain: SQTIHQWPATLVQPVGSPLSLECTVEGTSNPNLYWYRQAAGRGLQLLFYSVGIGQISSEVPQNLSASRPQDRQFILSSKKLLLSDSGFYLCAWSVRGGSGYTFGSGTRLTVV.